This is a list of T cell receptor beta chains from one sample in a study of blood T cell repertoires in COVID-19. Profiling relied on immunoSEQ multiplex PCR, and the TCRdb table lists in-frame clones only, not all of them. Of around 31,000 clones listed, around 90% are singletons. Sequencing input: peripheral blood. These receptors all come from a woman aged 40 to 55 with active or convalescent COVID-19. CDR3s include the opening cysteine and the closing phenylalanine or tryptophan. The order of the fields is V gene, D gene, J gene, clone size, CDR3 DNA, CDR3 protein. A D gene is named only where the DNA matches it firmly. Where a row states a size, it is once, few, many or the class of an expanded clone; other rows omit it.

V gene: TRBV1
D gene: .
J gene: TRBJ1-1
clone size: .
CDR3 DNA: TGCACCAGCAGCCAACAAAAAGGACAGCTGAACACTGAAGCTTTCTTT
CDR3 protein: CTSSQQKGQLNTEAFF

V gene: TRBV10-3
D gene: .
J gene: TRBJ1-1
clone size: .
CDR3 DNA: TGTGCCATCAGGGGCAGGCAGAACACTGAAGCTTTCTTT
CDR3 protein: CAIRGRQNTEAFF

V gene: TRBV9
D gene: .
J gene: TRBJ1-1
clone size: once
CDR3 DNA: TGTGCCAGCACGGGGGGAGCCGGGAGCACTGAAGCTTTCTTT
CDR3 protein: CASTGGAGSTEAFF

V gene: TRBV5-6
D gene: .
J gene: TRBJ1-6
clone size: .
CDR3 DNA: TGTGCCAGCAGCTTGTGGCACTATAATTCACCCCTCCACTTT
CDR3 protein: CASSLWHYNSPLHF

V gene: TRBV12-3/TRBV12-4
D gene: .
J gene: TRBJ1-5
clone size: .
CDR3 DNA: TGTGCCAGCAGCCCAGAGGGAGGGCAGCCCCAGCATTTT
CDR3 protein: CASSPEGGQPQHF

V gene: TRBV30
D gene: TRBD2
J gene: TRBJ2-1
clone size: .
CDR3 DNA: TGTGCCTGGAGCCCGGGACTAGCATCTCCCCGAGAGCAGTTCTTC
CDR3 protein: CAWSPGLASPREQFF

V gene: TRBV19
D gene: TRBD2
J gene: TRBJ2-1
clone size: .
CDR3 DNA: TGTGCCAGTAGTATAGTTGGGACTAGCGGGGGGCACAATGAGCAGTTCTTC
CDR3 protein: CASSIVGTSGGHNEQFF

V gene: TRBV5-1
D gene: .
J gene: TRBJ1-5
clone size: .
CDR3 DNA: TGCGCCAGCGAGGAGCCCGGCCGGGGCAATCAGCCCCAGCATTTT
CDR3 protein: CASEEPGRGNQPQHF

V gene: TRBV28
D gene: .
J gene: TRBJ1-1
clone size: .
CDR3 DNA: TGTGCCAGCATTAGTGGCACTGAAGCTTTCTTT
CDR3 protein: CASISGTEAFF

V gene: TRBV30
D gene: TRBD1
J gene: TRBJ2-1
clone size: .
CDR3 DNA: TGTGCCTGGAGTTCAGGGGGCATGGTCCGCAATGAGCAGTTCTTC
CDR3 protein: CAWSSGGMVRNEQFF

V gene: TRBV10-3
D gene: .
J gene: TRBJ1-3
clone size: few
CDR3 DNA: TGTGCCATCAGTCCCGGGATCTTAAACACCATATATTTT
CDR3 protein: CAISPGILNTIYF

V gene: TRBV5-6
D gene: .
J gene: TRBJ2-7
clone size: .
CDR3 DNA: TGTGCCAGCAGCTTGGGGCAGTCCCCCTACGAGCAGTACTTC
CDR3 protein: CASSLGQSPYEQYF

V gene: TRBV9
D gene: TRBD2
J gene: TRBJ2-5
clone size: .
CDR3 DNA: TGTGCCAGCAGCCTGGCTAGCGGGAGAGAGACCCAGTACTTC
CDR3 protein: CASSLASGRETQYF

V gene: TRBV19
D gene: TRBD2
J gene: TRBJ2-1
clone size: .
CDR3 DNA: TGTGCCAGTAGTTTCCCTAGCGGGAGCAATGAGCAGTTCTTC
CDR3 protein: CASSFPSGSNEQFF

V gene: TRBV29-1
D gene: TRBD2
J gene: TRBJ2-1
clone size: .
CDR3 DNA: TGCAGCGTTGAAGATGGGACGGCAACTAGCGGGGGGGCGTCCAACAATGAGCAGTTCTTC
CDR3 protein: CSVEDGTATSGGASNNEQFF

V gene: TRBV10-3
D gene: TRBD2
J gene: TRBJ2-3
clone size: .
CDR3 DNA: TGTGCCAGCCGCGTAGCGGGGGGGACAGATACGCAGTATTTT
CDR3 protein: CASRVAGGTDTQYF

V gene: TRBV13
D gene: .
J gene: TRBJ1-1
clone size: .
CDR3 DNA: TGTGCCAGCAGCTCGGGACAAGGGAACACTGAAGCTTTCTTT
CDR3 protein: CASSSGQGNTEAFF

V gene: TRBV27
D gene: TRBD1
J gene: TRBJ1-1
clone size: .
CDR3 DNA: TGTGCCAGCAGTTCGTTAGTGGGGACAGGAAACACTGAAGCTTTCTTT
CDR3 protein: CASSSLVGTGNTEAFF

V gene: TRBV5-1
D gene: .
J gene: TRBJ1-1
clone size: .
CDR3 DNA: TGCGCCAGCAGCTGGGGGGGGCCGTTTGAAGCTTTCTTT
CDR3 protein: CASSWGGPFEAFF

V gene: TRBV30
D gene: .
J gene: TRBJ2-7
clone size: .
CDR3 DNA: TGTGCCTGGTCGGGACAAAGCTCTTACGAGCAGTACTTC
CDR3 protein: CAWSGQSSYEQYF

V gene: TRBV3-1/TRBV3-2
D gene: .
J gene: TRBJ1-4
clone size: .
CDR3 DNA: TGTGCCAGCAGCCAAGCCACTGCGGGGGTCGGAGAAAAACTGTTTTTT
CDR3 protein: CASSQATAGVGEKLFF

V gene: TRBV15
D gene: .
J gene: TRBJ1-2
clone size: .
CDR3 DNA: TGTGCCACCAGCAGAGTTTCGACAGGAACAGTGGGCTACACCTTC
CDR3 protein: CATSRVSTGTVGYTF

V gene: TRBV24-1
D gene: .
J gene: TRBJ1-1
clone size: .
CDR3 DNA: TGTGCCACCAGGGGGGAGGGCACTGAAGCTTTCTTT
CDR3 protein: CATRGEGTEAFF

V gene: TRBV9
D gene: .
J gene: TRBJ2-5
clone size: .
CDR3 DNA: TGTGCCAGCAGCGTAGCCTTTTTGGGGAGTCAAGAGACCCAGTACTTC
CDR3 protein: CASSVAFLGSQETQYF

V gene: TRBV6-2/TRBV6-3
D gene: TRBD1
J gene: TRBJ1-1
clone size: .
CDR3 DNA: TGTGCCAGCAGTTACCCCCACCCGGGACAGGGGGCCGCTGAAGCTTTCTTT
CDR3 protein: CASSYPHPGQGAAEAFF

V gene: TRBV15
D gene: TRBD2
J gene: TRBJ2-5
clone size: .
CDR3 DNA: TGTGCCACCAGCAGCCGACTAGCGGGGAGCCAAGAGACCCAGTACTTC
CDR3 protein: CATSSRLAGSQETQYF

V gene: TRBV11-2
D gene: .
J gene: TRBJ2-7
clone size: .
CDR3 DNA: TGTGCCAGCAGCTTGGCACACCCCTACGAGCAGTACTTC
CDR3 protein: CASSLAHPYEQYF

V gene: TRBV18
D gene: TRBD1
J gene: TRBJ2-5
clone size: .
CDR3 DNA: TGTGCCAGCTCACCGGCGATCTCCGGGACAGGCGAAGAGACCCAGTACTTC
CDR3 protein: CASSPAISGTGEETQYF

V gene: TRBV9
D gene: TRBD1
J gene: TRBJ2-7
clone size: .
CDR3 DNA: TGTGCCAGCAGCACCACAGACAGGGGCTACGAGCAGTACTTC
CDR3 protein: CASSTTDRGYEQYF

V gene: TRBV4-3
D gene: .
J gene: TRBJ1-2
clone size: few
CDR3 DNA: TGCGCCAGCAGCCAAGACAGGGGCACCTATGGCTACACCTTC
CDR3 protein: CASSQDRGTYGYTF

V gene: TRBV5-1
D gene: .
J gene: TRBJ1-6
clone size: .
CDR3 DNA: TGCGCCAGCAGCCTTGAGGGGGGGGGCCGAGGGAATTCACCCCTCCACTTT
CDR3 protein: CASSLEGGGRGNSPLHF

V gene: TRBV6-6
D gene: TRBD2
J gene: TRBJ2-1
clone size: .
CDR3 DNA: TGTGCCAGCAGTTACCCTTCGACTAGCGGGAGTGGAGAGCAGTTCTTC
CDR3 protein: CASSYPSTSGSGEQFF

V gene: TRBV7-9
D gene: TRBD1
J gene: TRBJ2-3
clone size: once
CDR3 DNA: TGTGCCAGCCCCAATACCATAGGGGACAGGGGATACACAGATACGCAGTATTTT
CDR3 protein: CASPNTIGDRGYTDTQYF

V gene: TRBV7-2
D gene: .
J gene: TRBJ2-7
clone size: .
CDR3 DNA: TGTGCCAGCAGCTTCAGCGGAGGTCGAGCCTACGAGCAGTACTTC
CDR3 protein: CASSFSGGRAYEQYF

V gene: TRBV5-4
D gene: TRBD2
J gene: TRBJ2-5
clone size: .
CDR3 DNA: TGTGCCAGCAGCTCAACTAGCGGTTTTTACGAGACCCAGTACTTC
CDR3 protein: CASSSTSGFYETQYF

V gene: TRBV2
D gene: .
J gene: TRBJ2-7
clone size: .
CDR3 DNA: TGTGCCAGCAGGGAAAGCGTCGGCTACGAGCAGTACTTC
CDR3 protein: CASRESVGYEQYF

V gene: TRBV27
D gene: .
J gene: TRBJ2-3
clone size: few
CDR3 DNA: TGTGCCAGCAGTTTATGGTCCCCCGGGGGACGGCCAGATACGCAGTATTTT
CDR3 protein: CASSLWSPGGRPDTQYF

V gene: TRBV9
D gene: .
J gene: TRBJ2-3
clone size: .
CDR3 DNA: TGTGCCAGCAGCGCCGTCCTGCGGGCAGATACGCAGTATTTT
CDR3 protein: CASSAVLRADTQYF

V gene: TRBV28
D gene: TRBD2
J gene: TRBJ2-7
clone size: .
CDR3 DNA: TGTGCCAGCAGTTTACTAGCGGGAGACACCTACGAGCAGTACTTC
CDR3 protein: CASSLLAGDTYEQYF

V gene: TRBV9
D gene: TRBD2
J gene: TRBJ2-7
clone size: .
CDR3 DNA: TGTGCCAGCAGCGCAGGAGTAGCGGGAGTCTACGAGCAGTACTTC
CDR3 protein: CASSAGVAGVYEQYF

V gene: TRBV30
D gene: .
J gene: TRBJ1-2
clone size: .
CDR3 DNA: TGTGCCTGGAGTCTGGGCAGCCGAAGCCACTATGGCTACACCTTC
CDR3 protein: CAWSLGSRSHYGYTF

V gene: TRBV4-3
D gene: TRBD2
J gene: TRBJ2-3
clone size: .
CDR3 DNA: TGCGCCAGCAGCCAAGGGACGGGGGGGACAGATACGCAGTATTTT
CDR3 protein: CASSQGTGGTDTQYF

V gene: TRBV30
D gene: TRBD1
J gene: TRBJ2-7
clone size: once
CDR3 DNA: TGTGCCTGGAGTGTAGACAGGGTGTCCTACGAGCAGTACTTC
CDR3 protein: CAWSVDRVSYEQYF

V gene: TRBV11-2
D gene: TRBD2
J gene: TRBJ2-1
clone size: .
CDR3 DNA: TGTGCCAGCAGCTTAGGGGGGGGATACAATGAGCAGTTCTTC
CDR3 protein: CASSLGGGYNEQFF

V gene: TRBV6-4
D gene: TRBD1
J gene: TRBJ1-1
clone size: once
CDR3 DNA: TGTGCCAGCAGACCGACAGGGGGGAACACTGAAGCTTTCTTT
CDR3 protein: CASRPTGGNTEAFF

V gene: TRBV6-5
D gene: TRBD2
J gene: TRBJ2-2
clone size: once
CDR3 DNA: TGTGCCAGCACCGGGAGGGCTTCGAACACCGGGGAGCTGTTTTTT
CDR3 protein: CASTGRASNTGELFF

V gene: TRBV7-2
D gene: .
J gene: TRBJ2-5
clone size: .
CDR3 DNA: TGTGCCAGCAGCTTAGGGCCCGAAGAGACCCAGTACTTC
CDR3 protein: CASSLGPEETQYF

V gene: TRBV7-9
D gene: .
J gene: TRBJ1-6
clone size: .
CDR3 DNA: TGTGCCAGCAGCTTAGCGCGAGGCGACGGTTATAATTCACCCCTCCACTTT
CDR3 protein: CASSLARGDGYNSPLHF

V gene: TRBV6-2/TRBV6-3
D gene: TRBD2
J gene: TRBJ2-3
clone size: .
CDR3 DNA: TGTGCCAGCAGTTACGGGGCGGGAGGGCAAAATTATGCAGATACGCAGTATTTT
CDR3 protein: CASSYGAGGQNYADTQYF

V gene: TRBV7-9
D gene: .
J gene: TRBJ2-6
clone size: .
CDR3 DNA: TGTGCCAGCAGCTTAGACGGGGTAGTCTCGTCTGGGGCCAACGTCCTGACTTTC
CDR3 protein: CASSLDGVVSSGANVLTF

V gene: TRBV6-5
D gene: .
J gene: TRBJ1-2
clone size: .
CDR3 DNA: TGTGCCAGCAAATTGGTGAGGACAGTCTATGGCTACACCTTC
CDR3 protein: CASKLVRTVYGYTF

V gene: TRBV5-1
D gene: .
J gene: TRBJ1-6
clone size: once
CDR3 DNA: TGCGCCAGCAGCTTCGGCCAGGGAATCCCTTCACCCCTCCACTTT
CDR3 protein: CASSFGQGIPSPLHF

V gene: TRBV6-5
D gene: TRBD1
J gene: TRBJ1-1
clone size: .
CDR3 DNA: TGTGCCAGCACTCCGGGGACAGGGCTGGGTGAAGCTTTCTTT
CDR3 protein: CASTPGTGLGEAFF

V gene: TRBV28
D gene: .
J gene: TRBJ1-1
clone size: .
CDR3 DNA: TGTGCCAGCACCCCCCGCGGGAACCCCGTTGAAGCTTTCTTT
CDR3 protein: CASTPRGNPVEAFF

V gene: TRBV5-1
D gene: .
J gene: TRBJ2-3
clone size: once
CDR3 DNA: TGCGCCAGCAGCCTCTACCTAGATACGCAGTATTTT
CDR3 protein: CASSLYLDTQYF